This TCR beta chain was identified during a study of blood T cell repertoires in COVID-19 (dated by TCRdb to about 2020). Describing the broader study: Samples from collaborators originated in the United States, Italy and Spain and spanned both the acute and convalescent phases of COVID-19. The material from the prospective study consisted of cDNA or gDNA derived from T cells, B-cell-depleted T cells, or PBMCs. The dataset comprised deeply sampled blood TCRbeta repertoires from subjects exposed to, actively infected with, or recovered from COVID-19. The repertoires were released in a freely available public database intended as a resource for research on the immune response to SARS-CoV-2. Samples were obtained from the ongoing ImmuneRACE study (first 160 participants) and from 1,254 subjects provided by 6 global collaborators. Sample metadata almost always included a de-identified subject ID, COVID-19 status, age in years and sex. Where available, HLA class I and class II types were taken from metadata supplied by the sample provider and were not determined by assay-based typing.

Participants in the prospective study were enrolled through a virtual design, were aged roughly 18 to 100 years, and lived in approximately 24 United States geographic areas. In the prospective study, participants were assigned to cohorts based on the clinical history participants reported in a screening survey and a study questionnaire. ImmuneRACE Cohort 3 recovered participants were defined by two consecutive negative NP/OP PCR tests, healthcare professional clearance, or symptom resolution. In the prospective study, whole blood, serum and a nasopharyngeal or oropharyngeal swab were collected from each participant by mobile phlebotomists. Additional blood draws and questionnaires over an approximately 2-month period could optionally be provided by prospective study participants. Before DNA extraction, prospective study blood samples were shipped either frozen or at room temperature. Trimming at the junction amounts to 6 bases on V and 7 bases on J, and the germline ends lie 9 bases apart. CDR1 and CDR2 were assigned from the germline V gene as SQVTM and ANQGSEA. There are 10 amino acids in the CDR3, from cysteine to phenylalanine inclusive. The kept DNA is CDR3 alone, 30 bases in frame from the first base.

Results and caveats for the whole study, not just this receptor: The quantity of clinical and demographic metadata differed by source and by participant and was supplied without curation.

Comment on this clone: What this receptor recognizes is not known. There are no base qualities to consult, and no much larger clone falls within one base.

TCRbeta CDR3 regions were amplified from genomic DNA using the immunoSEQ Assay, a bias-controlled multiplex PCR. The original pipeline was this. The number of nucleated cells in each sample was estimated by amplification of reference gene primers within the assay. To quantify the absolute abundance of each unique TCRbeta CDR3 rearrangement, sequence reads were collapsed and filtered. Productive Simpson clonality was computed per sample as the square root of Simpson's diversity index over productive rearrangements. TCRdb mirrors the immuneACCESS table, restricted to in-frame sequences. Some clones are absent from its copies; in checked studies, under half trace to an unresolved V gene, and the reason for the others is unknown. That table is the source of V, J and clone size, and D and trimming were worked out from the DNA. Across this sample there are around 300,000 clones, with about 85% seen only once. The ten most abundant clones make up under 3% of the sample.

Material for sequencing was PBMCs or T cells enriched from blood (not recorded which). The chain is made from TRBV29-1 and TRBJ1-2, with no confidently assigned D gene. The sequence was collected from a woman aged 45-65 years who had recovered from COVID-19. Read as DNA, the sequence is TGCAGCGTCTTTTTGAGTGGCTACACCTTC. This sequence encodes CSVFLSGYTF.